The rows below give T cell receptor beta chains drawn from one sample of a study of blood T cell repertoires in COVID-19. The table came from immunoSEQ multiplex PCR; TCRdb's copy has only in-frame clones and leaves some out. The sample lists a few hundred thousand clones; 86% were seen once. The sequenced sample was peripheral blood. Receptors were obtained from a man aged 18-30 years with active or convalescent COVID-19. The CDR3 runs from the conserved cysteine through the conserved F or W. The D gene is left open where the match is weak. A row's size may be missing; if present it is once, few, many or a size class.

size | D | J | V | CDR3 | DNA
few | TRBD2 | TRBJ2-1 | TRBV5-1 | CASSISGRPSSYNEQFF | TGCGCCAGCAGCATTAGCGGGAGGCCAAGCTCCTACAATGAGCAGTTCTTC
once | . | TRBJ2-5 | TRBV7-2 | CASSLDTSQYF | TGTGCCAGCAGCCTTGACACCTCCCAGTACTTC
. | TRBD1 | TRBJ2-6 | TRBV5-8 | CASSQPGQSSGANVLTF | TGTGCCAGCAGCCAACCGGGACAGTCCTCTGGGGCCAACGTCCTGACTTTC
. | TRBD2 | TRBJ2-3 | TRBV6-2/TRBV6-3 | CASSYEGLAGVGDTQYF | TGTGCCAGCAGTTACGAGGGACTAGCGGGGGTAGGAGATACGCAGTATTTT
. | . | TRBJ2-2 | TRBV30 | CAWSASGTGELFF | TGTGCCTGGAGTGCCTCAGGGACCGGGGAGCTGTTTTTT
. | TRBD2 | TRBJ2-6 | TRBV10-2 | CASKGSGGARGANVLTF | TGCGCCAGCAAAGGTAGCGGGGGGGCCCGAGGGGCCAACGTCCTGACTTTC
few | . | TRBJ1-5 | TRBV28 | CASSFPPGDSNQPQHF | TGTGCCAGCAGTTTCCCCCCCGGGGATAGCAATCAGCCCCAGCATTTT
. | . | TRBJ1-5 | TRBV9 | CASSVAGDSNQPQHF | TGTGCCAGCAGCGTAGCCGGGGATAGCAATCAGCCCCAGCATTTT
. | TRBD1 | TRBJ2-2 | TRBV5-1 | CASSYGTEPPTGELFF | TGCGCCAGCAGCTACGGGACAGAACCTCCAACCGGGGAGCTGTTTTTT
. | . | TRBJ1-1 | TRBV3-1/TRBV3-2 | CASSLYLGRDTEAFF | TGTGCCAGCAGCCTTTATTTAGGGAGGGACACTGAAGCTTTCTTT
. | . | TRBJ2-3 | TRBV5-6 | CASSRRDTDTQYF | TGTGCCAGCAGCCGGAGGGACACAGATACGCAGTATTTT
. | . | TRBJ1-2 | TRBV3-1/TRBV3-2 | CASSQASYRDSGYTF | TGTGCCAGCAGCCAAGCTTCGTACAGGGATTCTGGCTACACCTTC
. | . | TRBJ2-7 | TRBV27 | CASSFGAAAYEQYF | TGTGCCAGCAGTTTTGGGGCGGCCGCCTACGAGCAGTACTTC
. | TRBD1 | TRBJ2-3 | TRBV5-1 | CASIPGTGYTDTQYF | TGCGCCAGCATCCCCGGGACAGGGTACACAGATACGCAGTATTTT
. | . | TRBJ1-4 | TRBV19 | CASRFRGRNEKLFF | TGTGCCAGTAGATTCCGAGGAAGAAATGAAAAACTGTTTTTT
few | . | TRBJ2-1 | TRBV10-3 | CAISGAGSYNEQFF | TGTGCCATCAGTGGGGCAGGGTCCTACAATGAGCAGTTCTTC
. | TRBD2 | TRBJ2-7 | TRBV18 | CASSPGYLAGGGDEEQYF | TGTGCCAGCTCACCCGGGTACCTAGCGGGAGGCGGTGACGAGGAGCAGTACTTC
. | . | TRBJ1-4 | TRBV19 | CASSMDRGGEKLFF | TGTGCCAGTAGTATGGATAGGGGAGGCGAAAAACTGTTTTTT
. | . | TRBJ1-2 | TRBV18 | CASSPRTASYGYTF | TGTGCCAGCTCTCCTCGGACAGCCAGCTATGGCTACACCTTC
once | . | TRBJ2-5 | TRBV21-1 | CASTKTVRETQYF | TGTGCCAGCACGAAGACAGTGCGGGAGACCCAGTACTTC
once | . | TRBJ2-5 | TRBV2 | CASGQIQETQYF | TGTGCCAGCGGACAGATCCAAGAGACCCAGTACTTC
once | . | TRBJ1-4 | TRBV2 | CARGAGRNEKLFF | TGTGCCCGTGGGGCAGGCAGAAATGAAAAACTGTTTTTT
once | TRBD2 | TRBJ2-2 | TRBV4-2 | CASSLRTASSGLNTGELFF | TGTGCCAGCAGCCTCAGAACGGCCTCTAGCGGGCTTAACACCGGGGAGCTGTTTTTT
. | TRBD1 | TRBJ1-6 | TRBV18 | CASSPAGTGGLIGGNSPLHF | TGTGCCAGCTCACCGGCCGGGACAGGGGGCCTCATCGGCGGGAATTCACCCCTCCACTTT
. | . | TRBJ2-5 | TRBV24-1 | CATSDLQRKTQYF | TGTGCCACCAGTGATTTGCAGAGGAAGACCCAGTACTTC
. | TRBD1 | TRBJ2-7 | TRBV2 | CASIRTGGSYEQYF | TGTGCCAGCATCCGGACAGGGGGCTCTTACGAGCAGTACTTC
. | . | TRBJ2-7 | TRBV15 | CATSMEDGPSYEQYF | TGTGCCACCAGCATGGAGGATGGCCCTTCCTACGAGCAGTACTTC
. | . | TRBJ2-7 | TRBV27 | CASSFGTGNF | .
. | . | TRBJ1-4 | TRBV11-3 | CASSWTSGDVNEKLFF | TGTGCCAGCAGCTGGACGTCGGGGGACGTAAATGAAAAACTGTTTTTT
. | . | TRBJ1-2 | TRBV7-9 | CASSLERAGYGYTF | TGTGCCAGCAGCTTGGAGAGGGCGGGCTATGGCTACACCTTC
. | TRBD2 | TRBJ2-1 | TRBV3-1/TRBV3-2 | CASSLGLVNEQFF | TGTGCCAGCAGCCTGGGACTAGTCAATGAGCAGTTCTTC
. | TRBD2 | TRBJ2-3 | TRBV28 | CASTMGGDRDTQYF | TGTGCCAGCACAATGGGAGGGGACCGAGATACGCAGTATTTT